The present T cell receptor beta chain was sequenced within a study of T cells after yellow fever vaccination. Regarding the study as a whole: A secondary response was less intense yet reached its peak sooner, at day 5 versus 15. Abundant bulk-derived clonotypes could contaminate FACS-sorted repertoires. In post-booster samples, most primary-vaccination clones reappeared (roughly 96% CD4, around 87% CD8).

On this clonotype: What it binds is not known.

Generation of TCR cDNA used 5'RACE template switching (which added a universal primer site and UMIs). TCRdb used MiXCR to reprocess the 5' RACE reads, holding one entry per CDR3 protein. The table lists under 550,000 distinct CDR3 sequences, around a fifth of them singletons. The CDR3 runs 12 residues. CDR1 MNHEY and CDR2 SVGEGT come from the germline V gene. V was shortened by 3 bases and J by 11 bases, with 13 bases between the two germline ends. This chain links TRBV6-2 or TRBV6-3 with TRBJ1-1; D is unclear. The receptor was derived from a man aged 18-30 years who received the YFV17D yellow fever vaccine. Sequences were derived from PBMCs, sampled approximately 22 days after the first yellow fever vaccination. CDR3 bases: TGTGCCAGCAGTTATCAGAATAGCGACGCTTTCTTT. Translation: CASSYQNSDAFF.